The 27 T cell receptor beta chains below come from one sample, sequenced in a study of cytomegalovirus exposure and HLA in healthy donors. The PCR had 60 Vbeta and 13 Jbeta primers. Produced via immunoSEQ multiplex PCR; TCRdb's table is partial and in-frame only. The sample includes approximately 140,000 clones, about two thirds of them seen just once. The specimen sequenced was PBMCs. The receptors were gathered from a woman in her fifties or sixties in good health and CMV-seropositive.

The V call is TRBV7-2, the J call TRBJ2-3; 10 bases are a match to TRBD2. The V and J ends lost 5 bases and 1 base, in that order; junction bases with no gene match: 6. Germline-derived CDR1 and CDR2 are SGHTA and FQGNSA. The CDR3 spans 16 residues. Here the CDR3 reads CASSTHSGGGTDTQYF. The CDR3 nucleotides are TGTGCCAGCAGCACCCACAGCGGGGGGGGCACAGATACGCAGTATTTT.

This chain joins TRBV13 and TRBJ2-1; possibly TRBD1 for D (6 bases). The germline V gene encodes CDR1 PRHDT and CDR2 FYEKMQ (reference sequence). Between the trimmed V and J ends, which lost 6 bases and 5 bases, there was a span of 17 bases. The CDR3 is 15 amino acids. In DNA, the CDR3 is TGTGCCAGCAGACCCGGGACAAATCTTCACAATGAGCAGTTCTTC. Translation: CASRPGTNLHNEQFF.

This sequence joins TRBV5-6 and TRBJ1-4; D call uncertain. This CDR3 is 12 amino acids long. Germline CDR1 and CDR2: SGHDT and YYEEEE. V lost 4 bases and J lost 6, with 7 bases in between. CDR3 in DNA: TGTGCCAGCAGCGCTAACCATGAAAAACTGTTTTTT. Its translation: CASSANHEKLFF.

The chain joins TRBV19 to TRBJ1-1; D is perhaps TRBD1 (6 bases). With 3 bases removed from V and 11 bases from J, the gap between germline ends came to 13 bases. Germline CDR1 reads LNHDA; CDR2 reads SQIVND (reference sequence). The CDR3 has 12 amino acids. The CDR3 bases are TGTGCCAGTAGTATGAGTAACAGGGATGCTTTCTTT. This codes for CASSMSNRDAFF. The entire variable domain, with the rest obtained from reference TRBV19 and TRBJ1-1, is as follows: DGGITQSPKYLFRKEGQNVTLSCEQNLNHDAMYWYRQDPGQGLRLIYYSQIVNDFQKGDIAEGYSVSREKKESFPLTVTSAQKNPTAFYLCASSMSNRDAFFGQGTRLTVV.

The V call is TRBV4-1, the J call TRBJ1-2, with D uncertain. Trimming removed 1 base at V and 4 bases at J, with 7 bases between. The length of the CDR3 is 13 residues. Looked up from germline, CDR1 is MGHRA and CDR2 is YSYEKL. CDR3 in DNA: TGCGCCAGCAGCCAAGGCCACATCTATGGCTACACCTTC. It codes for CASSQGHIYGYTF.

The rearrangement links TRBV19 to TRBJ1-1; TRBD1 aligns across 8 bases. The V gene end was trimmed by 5 bases and the J gene end by 4 bases; junction bases not matched to a gene: 3. In germline, CDR1 is LNHDA, CDR2 SQIVND (reference sequence). This CDR3 has 13 amino acids. Here the CDR3 reads CASSAGQGTEAFF. In DNA, the CDR3 is TGTGCCAGTAGTGCCGGACAGGGCACTGAAGCTTTCTTT.

The chain is built from TRBV6-1 and TRBJ2-1, with D perhaps TRBD2 (5 bases). Germline V CDR1 and CDR2: MNHNS, SASEGT. Trimming pared 6 bases from V and 8 bases from J, leaving 11 bases between. This CDR3 has 12 residues. This CDR3 is CASSPQRDEQFF. The CDR3 nucleotides are TGTGCCAGCAGCCCACAGAGGGATGAGCAGTTCTTC.

About this clone itself: The identical CDR3 is also encoded by other nucleotide sequences in the sample. The gene calls are TRBV7-8 and TRBJ1-5, with 8 bases that match TRBD1. This CDR3 is 18 amino acids long. Germline V lookup: CDR1 SGHVS, CDR2 FQNEAQ. Trimming removed 1 base from V and 5 bases from J; junction bases left unmatched: 13. The chain's CDR3 is CASSLVGLGQGAYQPQHF. The CDR3 DNA is TGTGCCAGCAGCTTAGTCGGGTTGGGGCAGGGGGCCTATCAGCCCCAGCATTTT.

This chain uses TRBV2 with TRBJ1-2, with TRBD1 matching over 7 bases. This CDR3 spans 15 amino acids. The V gene's germline CDR1 is SNHLY and CDR2 FYNNEI. J lost 1 base, V lost 6 bases, and 8 bases had no gene match. The CDR3 protein is CASREQGLLNYGYTF. CDR3 in DNA: TGTGCCAGCAGAGAACAGGGGTTACTTAACTATGGCTACACCTTC.

This clone was recorded a few times. J is TRBJ1-1 and V is TRBV14; D uncertain. CDR1 and CDR2 from the germline V gene are SGHDN and FVKESK. Trimming pared 2 bases from V and 0 bases from J, leaving 4 bases between. The CDR3 spans 13 residues. The CDR3, as DNA: TGTGCCAGCAGCCAACACTTGAACACTGAAGCTTTCTTT. Translating it yields CASSQHLNTEAFF.

This clone was detected only once. This chain joins TRBV7-3 and TRBJ2-5; D might be TRBD2 (7 bases). This CDR3 is built from 15 residues. V was shortened by 3 bases and J by 1 base, with 12 bases between the two germline ends. CDR1 SGHTA and CDR2 FQGTGA come from the germline V gene. The CDR3 loop reads CASSLGGRTQETQYF. CDR3 DNA sequence: TGTGCCAGCAGCTTGGGGGGGCGGACCCAAGAGACCCAGTACTTC. Together with reference TRBV7-3 and TRBJ2-5, the CDR3 gives the full variable domain: GAGVSQTPSNKVTEKGKYVELRCDPISGHTALYWYRQSLGQGPEFLIYFQGTGAADDSGLPNDRFFAVRPEGSVSTLKIQRTERGDSAVYLCASSLGGRTQETQYFGPGTRLLVL.

The chain couples TRBV6-1 to TRBJ2-5; 7 nucleotides match TRBD2. J gave up 2 bases and V 5 bases, and 2 bases lay outside the gene matches. Germline V gene lookup returns CDR1 MNHNS and CDR2 SASEGT. The CDR3 is 13 amino acids. CDR3 region: CASSSSGQETQYF. The CDR3 DNA sequence: TGTGCCAGCAGTTCTAGCGGTCAAGAGACCCAGTACTTC.

The rearrangement uses TRBV19 and TRBJ1-2, with a tentative D call TRBD1 (5 bases). Germline assignment: CDR1 LNHDA and CDR2 SQIVND (reference sequence). The V end was cut by 8 bases, the J end by 6 bases, with 16 bases between. CDR3 length equals 13 residues. CDR3: CASCGRGLNGYTF. The CDR3 DNA is TGTGCCAGTTGCGGACGGGGACTAAATGGCTACACCTTC.

This clone was recorded a few times. V gene TRBV19 combines with J gene TRBJ2-2; TRBD2 agrees at 9 bases. CDR1 and CDR2 from the germline V gene are LNHDA and SQIVND (reference sequence). Trimming took 7 bases from V and 7 from J; bases not matched to a gene: 10. There are 15 residues in the CDR3. The CDR3 DNA reads as TGTGCCAGTACCCTTGCGGGGGGGCCTGGCGGGGAGCTGTTTTTT. Protein product: CASTLAGGPGGELFF.

This rearrangement joins TRBV7-3 to TRBJ1-2; 8 bases are shared with TRBD1. The CDR3 loop spans 14 amino acids. CDR1 and CDR2 from the germline V gene are SGHTA and FQGTGA. The trim removed 2 bases at V and 6 bases at J, leaving 5 bases unmatched. CDR3 sequence: CASSLWGQANGYTF. The DNA for the CDR3 is TGTGCCAGCAGCTTATGGGGACAGGCGAATGGCTACACCTTC. Full variable domain (rest looked up from reference TRBV7-3 and TRBJ1-2): GAGVSQTPSNKVTEKGKYVELRCDPISGHTALYWYRQSLGQGPEFLIYFQGTGAADDSGLPNDRFFAVRPEGSVSTLKIQRTERGDSAVYLCASSLWGQANGYTFGSGTRLTVV.

The CDR3 is CASSPSPGQINQPQHF. The DNA for the CDR3 is TGCGCCAGCAGCCCTTCCCCCGGACAGATCAATCAGCCCCAGCATTTT. The rearrangement joins TRBV4-1 to TRBJ1-5; TRBD1 is a possible D gene (6 bases). The CDR3 loop spans 16 amino acids. Trimming pared 4 bases from V and 3 bases from J, leaving 16 bases between. Germline lookup yields CDR1 MGHRA and CDR2 YSYEKL.

The CDR3 DNA is TGTGCCAGCAGCCCGGCGGACAGGGGGCCGAATGAGCAGTTCTTC. Translated, it gives CASSPADRGPNEQFF. The gene calls are TRBV13 and TRBJ2-1; 11 positions match TRBD1. The germline V gene encodes CDR1 PRHDT and CDR2 FYEKMQ (reference sequence). J was trimmed by 7 bases and V by 5 bases; bases with no gene match: 7. CDR3 length: 15 amino acids.

CDR3 coding DNA: TGCAGCGCCTCTGGGGGGTCTGGGGCCAACGTCCTGACTTTC. Amino acid sequence: CSASGGSGANVLTF. The genes are TRBV29-1 and TRBJ2-6; D might be TRBD2 (6 bases). The CDR3 is 14 amino acids. With 7 bases removed from V and 1 base from J, the gap between germline ends came to 11 bases. The germline gives CDR1 SQVTM, CDR2 ANQGSEA.

This clone appeared a few times. This chain uses TRBV6-6 with TRBJ2-3, with unresolved D. Trimming removed 6 bases from V and 0 bases from J, with 10 bases in between. The CDR3 sequence is 14 residues long. Germline CDR1 reads MNHNY; CDR2 reads SVGAGI (reference sequence). The CDR3 sequence: CASRLTGSTDTQYF. CDR3 coding DNA: TGTGCCAGCAGACTCACCGGGAGCACAGATACGCAGTATTTT.

This clone was observed a few times. The chain carries TRBV6-1 and TRBJ2-2; TRBD1 matches 7 bases. V lost 6 bases, J lost 5 bases, and 9 bases stayed unmatched. Germline loops: CDR1 MNHNS, CDR2 SASEGT. The CDR3 sequence is 15 residues long. The CDR3, as DNA: TGTGCCAGCAGACCCGGGACAGCTAATACCGGGGAGCTGTTTTTT. Translating gives CASRPGTANTGELFF.

The chain carries TRBV6-5 and TRBJ1-2; unclear D gene. With 4 bases removed from V and 3 bases from J, the gap between germline ends came to 12 bases. Germline CDR1 MNHEY, CDR2 SVGAGI. The length of the CDR3 is 14 residues. The CDR3 DNA follows: TGTGCCAGCAGTTTACAGCCAGAAGACTATGGCTACACCTTC. It codes for CASSLQPEDYGYTF.

The V call is TRBV4-1, the J call TRBJ1-3; 10 positions agree with TRBD1. The V gene's germline CDR1 is MGHRA and CDR2 YSYEKL. The CDR3 is 17 amino acids. With V trimmed by 4 bases and J by 0 bases, 6 bases remained unmatched. CDR3 sequence (DNA): TGCGCCAGCAGCCCGGGACAGGGGTCGAGCTCTGGAAACACCATATATTTT. This sequence encodes CASSPGQGSSSGNTIYF.

The rearrangement uses TRBV18 and TRBJ2-7; a possible D gene is TRBD1 (5 bases). This CDR3 is built from 17 residues. V was clipped by 3 bases and J by 5 bases, with 23 bases between them. Germline CDR1 KGHSH, CDR2 LQKENI. CDR3 sequence reads: CASSPWLGEWGRNEQYF. CDR3 sequence (DNA): TGTGCCAGCTCACCGTGGCTAGGAGAGTGGGGCAGAAACGAGCAGTACTTC.

The J gene is TRBJ2-7, the V gene TRBV5-1, with 13 bases matching TRBD2. V was pared by 4 bases and J by 4 bases, with 8 bases of the junction left unmatched. Looked up from germline, CDR1 is SGHRS and CDR2 is YFSETQ. The length of the CDR3 is 16 residues. This CDR3 is CASSPGGTSGMYEQYF. CDR3 DNA sequence: TGCGCCAGCAGCCCGGGGGGGACTAGCGGGATGTACGAGCAGTACTTC. The full variable domain, completed using reference TRBV5-1 and TRBJ2-7, is KAGVTQTPRYLIKTRGQQVTLSCSPISGHRSVSWYQQTPGQGLQFLFEYFSETQRNKGNFPGRFSGRQFSNSRSEMNVSTLELGDSALYLCASSPGGTSGMYEQYFGPGTRLTVT.

This chain joins TRBV9 and TRBJ1-4; D gene uncertain. Germline V gene data show CDR1 as SGDLS and CDR2 as YYNGEE. The CDR3 is 13 amino acids. The ends were cut back, 0 bases at V and 7 bases at J, with 7 bases in the middle. The CDR3 region is CASSVEGGEKLFF. Written as DNA, the CDR3 is TGTGCCAGCAGCGTAGAGGGAGGTGAAAAACTGTTTTTT.

The genes are TRBV6-1 and TRBJ1-1, with 7 bases matching TRBD1. There are 13 residues in the CDR3. CDR1 is MNHNS, CDR2 SASEGT, per germline. V was clipped by 7 bases and J by 4 bases; unmatched bases: 6. CDR3: CASNPTGLTEAFF. As DNA, the CDR3 is TGTGCCAGCAACCCGACAGGGCTCACTGAAGCTTTCTTT.

The chain has TRBV2 and TRBJ1-3, with 8 bases that match TRBD1. Germline lookup yields CDR1 SNHLY and CDR2 FYNNEI. The V and J ends lost 8 bases and 4 bases, in that order; junction bases with no gene match: 19. This CDR3 region has 18 residues. The CDR3 DNA sequence: TGTGCCAGCGTCCAGGATCTGGACAGGGAAGAGTTCGGAAACACCATATATTTT. Protein sequence: CASVQDLDREEFGNTIYF. Complete variable domain (other parts from reference TRBV2 and TRBJ1-3): EPEVTQTPSHQVTQMGQEVILRCVPISNHLYFYWYRQILGQKVEFLVSFYNNEISEKSEIFDDQFSVERPDGSNFTLKIRSTKLEDSAMYFCASVQDLDREEFGNTIYFGEGSWLTVV.